This T cell receptor (beta chain) emerged from a study of T cells after yellow fever vaccination. Study outcomes and limitations: Abundant bulk-population clonotypes could contaminate the FACS-sorted repertoires. Weaker overall was a secondary response that nonetheless peaked faster, on day 5 versus 15. Only a small proportion of the clonotypes turned up in both the CD4 and the CD8 compartments, likely arising from convergent recombination.

V trimming: 2 bases; J trimming: 4 bases; junction bases outside the gene matches: 2. The CDR3 is 13 residues long. Germline V gives CDR1 SGHVS, CDR2 FNYEAQ. With regard to this clonotype: Its specificity is unknown.

Generation of TCR cDNA used 5'RACE template switching (which added a universal primer site and UMIs). TCRdb processed the 5' RACE reads anew with MiXCR; each CDR3 protein has one entry. The top ten clones hold around 40% of a sample with some 120,000 distinct CDR3 sequences, around 15% of them seen once. Sequencing was performed on CD8+ T cells sorted from PBMCs, taken 5 days after the yellow fever booster vaccination. The TCR sequence derives from a man between 18 and 29 years old who received the YFV17D yellow fever vaccine. The rearrangement uses TRBV7-6 and TRBJ2-7; 7 bases match TRBD2. The CDR3 bases are TGTGCCAGCAGCTTACCGGGAGGTTACGAGCAGTACGTC. It translates to CASSLPGGYEQYV.